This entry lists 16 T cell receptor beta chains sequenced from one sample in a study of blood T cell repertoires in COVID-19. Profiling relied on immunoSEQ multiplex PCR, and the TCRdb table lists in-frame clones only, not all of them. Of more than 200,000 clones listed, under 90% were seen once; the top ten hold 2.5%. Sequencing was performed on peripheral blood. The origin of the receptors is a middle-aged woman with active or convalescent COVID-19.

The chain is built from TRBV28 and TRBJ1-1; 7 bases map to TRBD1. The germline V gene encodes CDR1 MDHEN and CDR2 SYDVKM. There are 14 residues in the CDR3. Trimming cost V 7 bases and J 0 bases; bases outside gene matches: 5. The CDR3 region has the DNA TGTGCCAGCATCAGAGGGGGCATGAACACTGAAGCTTTCTTT. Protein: CASIRGGMNTEAFF.

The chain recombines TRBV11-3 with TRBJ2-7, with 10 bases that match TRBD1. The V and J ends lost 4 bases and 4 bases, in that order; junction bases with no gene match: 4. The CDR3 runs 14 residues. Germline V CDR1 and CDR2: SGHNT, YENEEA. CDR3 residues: CASSWTGGLYEQYF. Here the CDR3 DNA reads TGTGCCAGCAGCTGGACAGGGGGTTTATACGAGCAGTACTTC.

The DNA of the CDR3 is TGTGCCACCAGCACAGACCCCCCCCGGGACAGGGCCAATGAGCAGTTCTTC. Translated, it gives CATSTDPPRDRANEQFF. The chain is built from TRBV15 and TRBJ2-1; 9 positions agree with TRBD1. The CDR3 contains 17 residues. Germline CDR1 is LNHNV and CDR2 is YYDKDF (reference sequence). The ends lost 4 bases at V and 6 bases at J; junction bases unmatched: 13.

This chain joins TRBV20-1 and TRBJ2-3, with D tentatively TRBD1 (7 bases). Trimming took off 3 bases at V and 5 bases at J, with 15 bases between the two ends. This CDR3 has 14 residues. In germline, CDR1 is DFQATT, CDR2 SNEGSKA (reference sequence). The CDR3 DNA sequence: TGCAGTGCTAGTGGAGGGGGCTATAAAGATACGCAGTATTTT. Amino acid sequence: CSASGGGYKDTQYF.

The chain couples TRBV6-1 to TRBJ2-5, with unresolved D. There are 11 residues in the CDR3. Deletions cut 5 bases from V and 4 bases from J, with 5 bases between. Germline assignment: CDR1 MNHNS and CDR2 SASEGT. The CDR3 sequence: CASSPRETQYF. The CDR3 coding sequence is TGTGCCAGCAGTCCTCGAGAGACCCAGTACTTC.

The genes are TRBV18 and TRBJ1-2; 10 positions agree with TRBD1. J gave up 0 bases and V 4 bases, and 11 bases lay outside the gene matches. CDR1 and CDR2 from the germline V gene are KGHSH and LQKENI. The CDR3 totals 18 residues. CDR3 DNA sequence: TGTGCCAGCTCACGCTCCGGGACAGGGGAGATAACTAACTATGGCTACACCTTC. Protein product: CASSRSGTGEITNYGYTF.

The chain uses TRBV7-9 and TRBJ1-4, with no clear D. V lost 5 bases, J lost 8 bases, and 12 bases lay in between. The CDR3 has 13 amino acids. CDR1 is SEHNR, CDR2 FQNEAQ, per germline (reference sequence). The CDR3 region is CASSPGGKEKLFF. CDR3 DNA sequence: TGTGCCAGCAGCCCCGGAGGGAAGGAAAAACTGTTTTTT.

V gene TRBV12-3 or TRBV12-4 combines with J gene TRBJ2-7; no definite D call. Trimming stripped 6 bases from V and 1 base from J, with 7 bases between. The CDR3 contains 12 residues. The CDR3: CASRGESYEQYF. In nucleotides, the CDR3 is TGTGCCAGCAGAGGAGAGTCCTACGAGCAGTACTTC.

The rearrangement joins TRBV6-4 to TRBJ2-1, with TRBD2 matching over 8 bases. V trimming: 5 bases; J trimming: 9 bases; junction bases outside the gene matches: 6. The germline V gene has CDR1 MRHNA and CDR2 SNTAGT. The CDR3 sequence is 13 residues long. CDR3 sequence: CASSLSGGGEQFF. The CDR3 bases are TGTGCCAGCAGTCTCTCCGGGGGGGGTGAGCAGTTCTTC.

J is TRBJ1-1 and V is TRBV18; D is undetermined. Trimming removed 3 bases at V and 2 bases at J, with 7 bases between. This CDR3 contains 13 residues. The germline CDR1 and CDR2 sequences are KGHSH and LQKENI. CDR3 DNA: TGTGCCAGCTCACCCGCGGTTAACACTGAAGCTTTCTTT. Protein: CASSPAVNTEAFF.

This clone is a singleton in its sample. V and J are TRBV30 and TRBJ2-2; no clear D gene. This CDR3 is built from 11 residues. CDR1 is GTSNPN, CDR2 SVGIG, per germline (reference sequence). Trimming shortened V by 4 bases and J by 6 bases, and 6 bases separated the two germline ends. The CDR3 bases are TGTGCCTGGAATAGTCCCGGGGAGCTGTTTTTT. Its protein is CAWNSPGELFF.

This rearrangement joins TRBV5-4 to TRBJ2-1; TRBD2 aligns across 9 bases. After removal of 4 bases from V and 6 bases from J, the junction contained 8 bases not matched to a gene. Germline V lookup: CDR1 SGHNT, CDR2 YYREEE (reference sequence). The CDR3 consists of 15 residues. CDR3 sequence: CASSRNSGGSNEQFF. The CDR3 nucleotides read TGTGCCAGCAGCAGAAATAGCGGGGGCAGCAATGAGCAGTTCTTC.

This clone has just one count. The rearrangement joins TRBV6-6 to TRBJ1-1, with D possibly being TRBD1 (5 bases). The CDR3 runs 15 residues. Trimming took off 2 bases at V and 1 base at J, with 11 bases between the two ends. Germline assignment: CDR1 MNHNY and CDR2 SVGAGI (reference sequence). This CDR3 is CASSYIPRENTEAFF. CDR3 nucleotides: TGTGCCAGCAGTTACATCCCCAGGGAGAACACTGAAGCTTTCTTT.

The chain's CDR3 is CASKTGGSGNQPQHF. CDR3 DNA sequence: TGCGCCAGCAAGACAGGGGGTTCGGGCAATCAGCCCCAGCATTTT. The chain links TRBV10-2 to TRBJ1-5; the match to TRBD1 covers 9 bases. Germline V gene data show CDR1 as WSHSY and CDR2 as SAAADI. CDR3 length: 15 residues. With 7 bases clipped from V and 2 bases from J, the junction kept 6 bases outside the gene matches.

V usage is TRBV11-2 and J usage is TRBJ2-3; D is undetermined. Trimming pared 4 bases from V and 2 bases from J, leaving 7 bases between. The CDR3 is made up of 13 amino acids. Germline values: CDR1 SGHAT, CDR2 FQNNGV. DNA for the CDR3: TGTGCCAGCAGCTCCGGAGCCACAGATACGCAGTATTTT. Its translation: CASSSGATDTQYF.

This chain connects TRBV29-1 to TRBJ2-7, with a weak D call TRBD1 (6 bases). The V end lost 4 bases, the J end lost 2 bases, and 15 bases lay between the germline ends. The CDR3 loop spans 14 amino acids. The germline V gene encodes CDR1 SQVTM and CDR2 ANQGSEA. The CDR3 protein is CSVVTGLLTYEQYF. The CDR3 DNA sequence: TGCAGCGTTGTTACAGGGTTGCTGACCTACGAGCAGTACTTC.